The 10 T cell receptor beta chains in this list originate from one sample, sequenced in a study of blood T cell repertoires in COVID-19. TCRdb's copy holds only in-frame clones and misses some; the assay was immunoSEQ multiplex PCR. The repertoire holds about half a million clones, with 70% to 90% as singletons. Input material: peripheral blood. These receptors all stem from a human donor in a cohort sampled during active COVID-19.

V is TRBV29-1 and J is TRBJ2-7, with no clear D. The germline V gene has CDR1 SQVTM and CDR2 ANQGSEA. Trimming took off 1 base at V and 5 bases at J, with 15 bases between the two ends. The CDR3 has 14 amino acids. In DNA, the CDR3 is TGCAGCGTTGAAGTTACGGGTGTTGACCACGAGCAGTACTTC. It yields the protein CSVEVTGVDHEQYF.

The V call is TRBV10-1, the J call TRBJ1-1; the match to TRBD1 covers 8 bases. The germline gives CDR1 WNHNN, CDR2 SYGVQD (reference sequence). The CDR3 has 15 residues. V shed 1 base and J 9 bases; nucleotides not matched to a gene: 10. The CDR3 region is CASSEYGTGKNQAFF. The CDR3 DNA follows: TGCGCCAGCAGTGAGTACGGGACAGGCAAAAATCAAGCTTTCTTT.

The V and J genes are TRBV28 and TRBJ2-7; possible D gene TRBD2, 6 bases. Germline CDR1 and CDR2: MDHEN and SYDVKM. This CDR3 is built from 14 residues. V was shortened by 8 bases and J by 4 bases, with 18 bases between the two germline ends. CDR3 bases: TGTGCCAGCTTCGCGGGACCCACAAATTACGAGCAGTACTTC. This gives the protein CASFAGPTNYEQYF.

The chain joins TRBV7-2 to TRBJ2-5; no firm D call. The V end was cut by 1 base, the J end by 5 bases, with 11 bases between. This CDR3 region has 14 residues. Germline V gene lookup returns CDR1 SGHTA and CDR2 FQGNSA. The CDR3 nucleotides are TGTGCCAGCAGCTTAGTGGCAGTTAAGGAGACCCAGTACTTC. This translates into CASSLVAVKETQYF.

The chain has TRBV10-3 and TRBJ2-1, with TRBD2 identical over 10 bases. J was trimmed by 4 bases and V by 11 bases; bases with no gene match: 5. The CDR3 runs 13 residues. Germline V gene lookup returns CDR1 ENHRY and CDR2 SYGVKD. The CDR3 DNA is TGTGCCGTCCTAGCGGGAGCTTACAATGAGCAGTTCTTC. Residues: CAVLAGAYNEQFF.

The J gene is TRBJ2-7, the V gene TRBV12-3 or TRBV12-4; D remains unclear. Trimming shortened V by 2 bases and J by 4 bases, and 9 bases separated the two germline ends. CDR3 length: 13 residues. The CDR3 here is CASSLQETYEQYF. The DNA of the CDR3 is TGTGCCAGCAGTTTACAGGAAACTTACGAGCAGTACTTC.

The chain employs TRBV6-2 or TRBV6-3 and TRBJ1-2; possibly TRBD1 for D (5 bases). CDR3 length: 15 residues. The V gene's germline CDR1 is MNHEY and CDR2 SVGEGT. Trimming left V 6 bases short and J 5 bases short, with 19 bases between. In DNA, the CDR3 is TGTGCCAGCAGCCTACGGACACCGAGGCTTTATGGCTACACCTTC. Its protein product is CASSLRTPRLYGYTF.

The chain uses TRBV19 and TRBJ1-1; tentative D call: TRBD1 (5 bases). The germline V gene encodes CDR1 LNHDA and CDR2 SQIVND (reference sequence). The V gene lost 0 bases and the J gene lost 8 bases, with 13 bases spanning the gap. The CDR3 covers 14 residues. CDR3 DNA sequence: TGTGCCAGTAGTATAGATCGGGGGACGCCCGAAGCTTTCTTT. It yields the protein CASSIDRGTPEAFF.

The J gene is TRBJ2-7, the V gene TRBV6-1, with 8 bases matching TRBD1. Germline V gene lookup returns CDR1 MNHNS and CDR2 SASEGT. The CDR3 loop spans 14 amino acids. Trimming took 3 bases from V and 3 from J; bases not matched to a gene: 4. CDR3 residues: CASSDGQGSYEQYF. The CDR3 DNA reads as TGTGCCAGCAGTGACGGACAGGGAAGCTACGAGCAGTACTTC.

The J gene is TRBJ2-7, the V gene TRBV4-2; no clear D gene. Germline CDR1 LGHNA, CDR2 YNFKEQ. The ends were cut back, 8 bases at V and 0 bases at J, with 5 bases in the middle. The CDR3 runs 11 residues. CDR3 nucleotide sequence: TGTGCCAGCTCCAGCTCCTACGAGCAGTACTTC. This gives the protein CASSSSYEQYF.